These 11 T cell receptor beta chains were all obtained from the same sample, sequenced in a study of T-cell memory formation after mild COVID-19. Each CDR3 protein gets one entry after TCRdb re-called the 5' RACE reads with MiXCR. The sample has fewer than 200,000 distinct CDR3 sequences, about a fifth seen once. Sequencing was performed on PBMCs or a T cell subset sorted from them (not recorded which). These receptors were taken from an adult woman who had mild COVID-19 (a few samples of this study predate the infection). Cell type and time point are not known.

This clonotype showed up just a few times. The J gene is TRBJ1-2, the V gene TRBV27; possibly TRBD1 for D (5 bases). V was pared by 7 bases and J by 4 bases, with 10 bases between. The CDR3 length is 12 residues. The germline V gene encodes CDR1 MNHEY and CDR2 SMNVEV (reference sequence). CDR3: CASMGPSYGYTF. Written as DNA, the CDR3 is TGTGCCAGCATGGGGCCCAGCTATGGCTACACCTTC.

The rearrangement links TRBV10-3 to TRBJ2-1; TRBD2 aligns across 12 bases. The CDR3 spans 16 residues. V trimming: 0 bases; J trimming: 6 bases; junction bases outside the gene matches: 3. The germline CDR1 and CDR2 sequences are ENHRY and SYGVKD. The CDR3 protein is CAISESASGGANEQFF. The CDR3 DNA reads TGTGCCATCAGTGAGTCAGCTAGCGGGGGGGCCAATGAGCAGTTCTTC.

The chain has TRBV12-3 or TRBV12-4 and TRBJ2-3; D call uncertain. V gave up 6 bases and J gave up 0 bases, with 7 bases separating them. CDR3 size: 13 residues. CDR3 sequence reads: CASRGSSTDTQYF. DNA of the CDR3: TGTGCCAGCAGGGGATCTAGCACAGATACGCAGTATTTT.

This clonotype was found a few times. V is TRBV13 and J is TRBJ2-1; D remains unclear. Germline V lookup: CDR1 PRHDT, CDR2 FYEKMQ (reference sequence). The V end lost 8 bases, the J end lost 6 bases, and 17 bases lay between the germline ends. This CDR3 spans 14 amino acids. The CDR3 region has the DNA TGTGCCAGCCGGGCGACCCCCACCCCCAATGAGCAGTTCTTC. Its translation: CASRATPTPNEQFF.

V is TRBV9 and J is TRBJ2-2, with a weak D call TRBD2 (5 bases). The CDR3 is made up of 12 amino acids. From germline, CDR1 is SGDLS and CDR2 YYNGEE. V lost 4 bases and J lost 10, with 11 bases in between. CDR3 DNA sequence: TGTGCCAGCAGCCGGGGATCTGAGGAGCTGTTTTTT. It specifies CASSRGSEELFF.

This clonotype was seen a handful of times. The chain combines TRBV20-1 with TRBJ1-2, with 9 bases identical to TRBD1. Per the germline V gene, CDR1 is DFQATT and CDR2 is SNEGSKA (reference sequence). J was trimmed by 5 bases and V by 4 bases; bases with no gene match: 8. The CDR3 loop spans 14 amino acids. In DNA form, the CDR3 reads TGCAGTGCTATAATAGCGGGACAGGGTTATGGCTACACCTTC. It translates to CSAIIAGQGYGYTF.

This sequence joins TRBV9 and TRBJ2-7; 7 bases map to TRBD2. The V and J ends lost 4 bases and 2 bases, in that order; junction bases with no gene match: 15. Germline CDR1 SGDLS, CDR2 YYNGEE. The CDR3 covers 17 residues. This CDR3 reads CASSSQTGREPPYEQYF. The CDR3 DNA reads TGTGCCAGCAGCTCCCAAACGGGGCGGGAGCCACCCTACGAGCAGTACTTC. Supplemented by reference TRBV9 and TRBJ2-7, the full variable domain reads DSGVTQTPKHLITATGQRVTLRCSPRSGDLSVYWYQQSLDQGLQFLIQYYNGEERAKGNILERFSAQQFPDLHSELNLSSLELGDSALYFCASSSQTGREPPYEQYFGPGTRLTVT.

The chain carries TRBV7-9 and TRBJ1-4; D is undetermined. V lost 5 bases, J lost 4 bases, and 5 bases lay in between. Per germline, CDR1 SEHNR and CDR2 FQNEAQ (reference sequence). This CDR3 region has 12 residues. CDR3 sequence (DNA): TGTGCCAGCAGCGCACTTAATGAAAAACTGTTTTTT. Protein product: CASSALNEKLFF.

The table lists this clonotype with a few counts. This rearrangement joins TRBV7-9 to TRBJ2-1, with TRBD1 identical over 7 bases. Trimming took 6 bases from V and 8 from J; bases not matched to a gene: 13. CDR1 is SEHNR and CDR2 is FQNEAQ in the germline V gene (reference sequence). CDR3 length: 15 amino acids. CDR3 sequence: CASRAPTGPPHEQFF. The DNA for the CDR3 is TGTGCCAGCAGGGCGCCGACAGGGCCCCCACATGAGCAGTTCTTC.

The chain links TRBV5-5 to TRBJ1-1; D is unresolved. CDR3 length: 18 residues. The germline V and J ends were trimmed by 3 bases and 1 base, with 22 bases remaining between them. CDR1 is SGHKS, CDR2 YYEKEE, per germline (reference sequence). The CDR3 DNA is TGTGCCAGCAGCTCCCCCGAAGGCACCCAAGGAACGAACACTGAAGCTTTCTTT. It codes for CASSSPEGTQGTNTEAFF. Full variable domain (rest looked up from reference TRBV5-5 and TRBJ1-1): DAGVTQSPTHLIKTRGQQVTLRCSPISGHKSVSWYQQVLGQGPQFIFQYYEKEERGRGNFPDRFSARQFPNYSSELNVNALLLGDSALYLCASSSPEGTQGTNTEAFFGQGTRLTVV.

This clonotype appeared once. J is TRBJ1-1 and V is TRBV27, with TRBD1 as a possible D gene (5 bases). In germline, CDR1 is MNHEY, CDR2 SMNVEV (reference sequence). Trimming pared 5 bases from V and 4 bases from J, leaving 17 bases between. The CDR3 covers 15 residues. CDR3 amino acids: CASSPSPQGGTEAFF. DNA for the CDR3: TGTGCCAGCAGTCCCTCCCCCCAGGGTGGCACTGAAGCTTTCTTT.